This T cell receptor beta chain is drawn from a study of blood T cell repertoires in COVID-19. The overall study: Some COVID-19 samples were acute and others convalescent; all came from the United States, Italy and Spain.

The authors' processing: Reference gene primer amplification gave estimated nucleated cell counts. Using immunoSEQ multiplex PCR, the repertoire was profiled, and TCRdb retains in-frame clones only, with some absent. V, J and clone size are those of that table, while D and trimming were read from the DNA. The data contain about 170,000 clones, roughly nine tenths of them seen just once; the ten biggest clones take up approximately 0.56%. This CDR3 comprises 15 residues. Per germline, CDR1 SEHNR and CDR2 FQNEAQ (reference sequence). V shed 2 bases and J 3 bases; nucleotides not matched to a gene: 5. Sequencing was carried out using peripheral blood. The V gene is TRBV7-9, the J gene TRBJ2-7; 9 positions agree with TRBD2. The receptor comes from a man aged 50 to 59 with acute or convalescent COVID-19. The CDR3: CASSLRGTSSYEQYF. The CDR3 DNA sequence: TGTGCCAGCAGCTTACGAGGGACTAGCAGCTACGAGCAGTACTTC.